Listed below are T cell receptor beta chains from one sample, sequenced in a study of response to subunit inactivated influenza vaccine. TCRdb processed the RT-PCR reads anew with MiXCR; each CDR3 protein has one entry. The sample consists of over 150,000 distinct CDR3 sequences, roughly 11% of them appearing once. Sequenced here: non-naive T cells sorted from PBMCs, sampled 40 to 50 days after vaccination. The receptors shown here come from a man aged 45-60 years who received an inactivated influenza vaccine. The CDR3 runs from the conserved cysteine through the conserved F or W. A D gene is named only where the DNA matches it firmly. Clone size is not always given. Where it is, it says once, few, many or a class for expanded clones.

15 | NA | TRBJ1-6 | TRBV9 | many | CASSVAWGYNSPLHF | TGTGCCAGCAGCGTAGCTTGGGGTTATAATTCACCCCTCCACTTT
15 | TRBD1 | TRBJ2-1 | TRBV24-1 | NA | CATSGGQGADDEQFF | TGTGCCACCAGTGGGGGACAGGGGGCGGATGATGAGCAGTTCTTC
15 | NA | TRBJ2-1 | TRBV15 | NA | CATSRYRGAGNEQFF | TGTGCCACCAGCAGATATAGGGGAGCGGGCAATGAGCAGTTCTTC
16 | NA | TRBJ1-6 | TRBV7-2 | NA | CASSPQGPGYNSPLHF | TGTGCCAGCAGCCCCCAGGGACCGGGGTATAATTCACCCCTCCACTTT
13 | NA | TRBJ1-1 | TRBV7-2 | NA | CASSFGARGEAFF | TGTGCCAGCAGCTTTGGGGCTCGGGGTGAAGCTTTCTTT
14 | NA | TRBJ1-5 | TRBV24-1 | many | CATSSRGLNQPQHF | TGTGCCACCAGTTCAAGGGGCCTCAATCAGCCCCAGCATTTT
12 | NA | TRBJ2-1 | TRBV7-9 | NA | CASSPIGHEQFF | TGTGCCAGCAGCCCGATCGGGCATGAGCAGTTCTTC
16 | TRBD2 | TRBJ2-5 | TRBV12-3/TRBV12-4 | many | CASSATSGGVQETQYF | TGTGCCAGCAGCGCGACTAGCGGGGGAGTACAAGAGACCCAGTACTTC
14 | NA | TRBJ2-3 | TRBV7-2 | many | CASSLASSTDTQYF | TGTGCCAGCAGCTTAGCTAGCAGCACAGATACGCAGTATTTT
16 | TRBD1 | TRBJ2-2 | TRBV28 | many | CASSPGQGAGSGELFF | TGTGCCAGCAGTCCCGGACAGGGGGCAGGGTCCGGGGAGCTGTTTTTT
15 | TRBD1 | TRBJ1-1 | TRBV7-2 | many | CASSLTGTENTEAFF | TGTGCCAGCAGCCTAACGGGGACAGAGAACACTGAAGCTTTCTTT
15 | NA | TRBJ2-3 | TRBV28 | many | CASSLPGVTYGTQYF | TGTGCCAGCAGTTTACCGGGAGTTACTTATGGCACGCAGTATTTT
14 | NA | TRBJ1-5 | TRBV7-9 | few | CASSFSGNDQPQHF | TGTGCCAGCAGCTTCTCAGGGAACGATCAGCCCCAGCATTTT
15 | TRBD2 | TRBJ2-5 | TRBV3-1 | many | CASSLGTSGGETQYF | TGTGCCAGCAGCCTTGGGACTAGCGGCGGGGAGACCCAGTACTTC
15 | NA | TRBJ2-5 | TRBV2 | NA | CASRVNGLGGETQYF | TGTGCCAGCAGAGTTAACGGCTTAGGTGGAGAGACCCAGTACTTC
14 | NA | TRBJ2-5 | TRBV6-5 | few | CASSYSAGQETQYF | TGTGCCAGCAGTTACTCGGCGGGCCAAGAGACCCAGTACTTC
13 | TRBD1 | TRBJ1-1 | TRBV5-1 | many | CASSLVTGVEAFF | TGCGCCAGCAGCTTGGTGACAGGGGTTGAAGCTTTCTTT
15 | TRBD2 | TRBJ2-3 | TRBV6-2/TRBV6-3 | NA | CASSYEGGRHHTQYF | TGTGCCAGCAGTTACGAGGGCGGGAGGCACCATACGCAGTATTTT
14 | NA | TRBJ2-1 | TRBV5-6 | NA | CASSLINSYNEQFF | TGTGCCAGCAGCTTGATCAACAGTTACAATGAGCAGTTCTTC
12 | NA | TRBJ1-2 | TRBV6-5 | NA | CASRGGGYGYTF | TGTGCCAGCCGAGGAGGGGGCTATGGCTACACCTTC
14 | TRBD2 | TRBJ2-1 | TRBV6-1 | NA | CASRGTSGSGEQFF | TGTGCCAGCAGAGGGACTAGCGGATCGGGTGAGCAGTTCTTC
15 | NA | TRBJ2-1 | TRBV9 | many | CASSPRDQPGNEQFF | TGTGCCAGCAGTCCCCGGGACCAACCAGGGAATGAGCAGTTCTTC
14 | NA | TRBJ2-7 | TRBV12-3/TRBV12-4 | few | CASSLGAGSYEQYF | TGTGCCAGCAGTTTGGGGGCAGGGTCCTACGAGCAGTACTTC
12 | NA | TRBJ2-7 | TRBV10-3 | few | CAISERDYEQYF | TGTGCCATCAGTGAGAGGGACTACGAGCAGTACTTC
13 | TRBD1 | TRBJ2-2 | TRBV14 | few | CASRLQGAGELFF | TGTGCCAGCAGACTTCAGGGGGCAGGGGAGCTGTTTTTT
18 | NA | TRBJ1-5 | TRBV6-1 | many | CASSERTTWRSSNQPQHF | TGTGCCAGCAGTGAAAGAACTACGTGGCGGAGCAGCAATCAGCCCCAGCATTTT
17 | TRBD2 | TRBJ2-1 | TRBV6-1 | NA | CASSLISGGIPLDEQFF | TGTGCCAGCAGTCTCATTTCGGGGGGGATACCTTTAGATGAGCAGTTCTTC
15 | NA | TRBJ2-3 | TRBV6-1 | NA | CASSALRWERATQYF | TGTGCCAGCAGTGCCTTAAGATGGGAGAGGGCTACGCAGTATTTT
14 | TRBD1 | TRBJ1-2 | TRBV29-1 | few | CSVVDRGGYYGYTF | TGCAGCGTTGTGGACAGGGGAGGGTACTATGGCTACACCTTC
15 | NA | TRBJ2-7 | TRBV20-1 | few | CSARVGPGKGYEQYF | TGCAGTGCTAGAGTCGGCCCAGGGAAAGGCTACGAGCAGTACTTC
12 | NA | TRBJ1-2 | TRBV6-1 | many | CASAGTTYGYTF | TGTGCCTCCGCCGGGACAACCTATGGCTACACCTTC
12 | NA | TRBJ1-4 | TRBV12-3/TRBV12-4 | many | CASRPPGGKLFF | TGTGCCAGCAGACCCCCGGGAGGGAAACTGTTTTTT
12 | NA | TRBJ2-1 | TRBV5-6 | few | CASSVALSRFGF | TGTGCCAGCAGCGTGGCCCTCTCACGGTTTGGCTTC
14 | NA | TRBJ2-1 | TRBV6-2/TRBV6-3 | many | CASSYVGDSYEQFF | TGTGCCAGCAGTTACGTGGGAGATTCCTATGAGCAGTTCTTC
13 | TRBD1 | TRBJ1-2 | TRBV7-9 | NA | CASSSTGGDGYTF | TGTGCCAGCAGCTCGACAGGGGGAGATGGCTACACCTTC
13 | NA | TRBJ1-4 | TRBV6-1 | NA | CATGTNTVEKLFF | TGTGCCACCGGGACTAACACAGTCGAAAAACTGTTTTTT
17 | NA | TRBJ2-2 | TRBV7-2 | many | CASSLSMYRTNTGELFF | TGTGCCAGCAGCTTGTCCATGTACAGGACGAACACCGGGGAGCTGTTTTTT
14 | NA | TRBJ2-3 | TRBV4-3 | NA | CASSQGRPGDTQYF | TGCGCCAGCAGCCAGGGCAGACCCGGCGATACGCAGTATTTT
13 | NA | TRBJ2-5 | TRBV5-1 | many | CASSLRQQETQYF | TGCGCCAGCAGCTTGCGACAGCAAGAGACCCAGTACTTC
16 | NA | TRBJ2-3 | TRBV27 | few | CASSLTGTVSTDTQYF | TGTGCCAGCAGTTTAACCGGGACGGTGAGCACAGATACGCAGTATTTT
13 | NA | TRBJ1-5 | TRBV7-2 | many | CASSKDGNQPQHF | TGTGCCAGCAGCAAGGACGGGAATCAGCCCCAGCATTTT
15 | TRBD2 | TRBJ2-7 | TRBV12-3/TRBV12-4 | NA | CASSPRREGNGEQYF | TGTGCCAGCAGTCCAAGACGGGAGGGGAATGGGGAGCAGTACTTC
13 | NA | TRBJ2-5 | TRBV6-1 | many | CASIIFGLQTQYF | TGTGCCAGCATAATTTTCGGGCTTCAGACCCAGTACTTC
14 | TRBD2 | TRBJ2-1 | TRBV6-2/TRBV6-3 | few | CASRRLAGNNEQFF | TGTGCCAGCAGACGACTAGCGGGGAACAATGAGCAGTTCTTC
14 | TRBD1 | TRBJ1-1 | TRBV6-1 | NA | CASSQDRVNTEAFF | TGTGCCAGCAGTCAGGACAGGGTGAACACTGAAGCTTTCTTT
15 | NA | TRBJ2-1 | TRBV7-2 | NA | CASSSSSATYNEQFF | TGTGCCAGCAGCTCGTCTAGCGCAACATACAATGAGCAGTTCTTC
16 | NA | TRBJ2-2 | TRBV9 | NA | CASSVGPLANTGELFF | TGTGCCAGCAGCGTAGGCCCGCTAGCGAACACCGGGGAGCTGTTTTTT
14 | NA | TRBJ2-7 | TRBV4-1 | few | CASSQLGQAYEQYF | TGCGCCAGCAGCCAATTAGGACAAGCCTACGAGCAGTACTTC
15 | NA | TRBJ1-2 | TRBV3-1 | few | CASSLGGSRFYGYTF | TGTGCCAGCAGCCTTGGGGGGTCACGCTTTTATGGCTACACCTTC
14 | NA | TRBJ1-2 | TRBV5-5 | NA | CASSLLGGQSGYTF | TGTGCCAGCAGCTTGTTGGGGGGGCAGAGTGGCTACACCTTC
15 | NA | TRBJ1-5 | TRBV15 | few | CATSPGGLRDQPQHF | TGTGCCACCAGCCCGGGGGGTCTTCGGGATCAGCCCCAGCATTTT
15 | TRBD1 | TRBJ2-7 | TRBV9 | few | CASSPGTAFRNEQYF | TGTGCCAGCAGCCCCGGGACAGCGTTTAGGAACGAGCAGTACTTC
15 | NA | TRBJ2-1 | TRBV7-2 | NA | CASSRSGGRPDEQFF | TGTGCCAGCAGCCGGTCGGGTGGTAGGCCGGATGAGCAGTTCTTC
12 | NA | TRBJ2-3 | TRBV3-1 | NA | CASSQVTDTQYF | TGTGCCAGCAGCCAAGTTACAGATACGCAGTATTTT
15 | TRBD1 | TRBJ2-3 | TRBV6-5 | NA | CASSWTGASTDTQYF | TGTGCCAGCAGTTGGACAGGGGCTAGCACAGATACGCAGTATTTT